Listed here is a single T cell receptor beta chain. The data were taken from a study of CD8+CD57+ T cells in acquired aplastic anemia. Germline CDR1 is SQVTM and CDR2 is ANQGSEA. After removal of 0 bases from V and 2 bases from J, the junction contained 2 bases not matched to a gene. The CDR3 totals 14 residues. Genomic DNA was employed as the template in profiling TCR beta VDJ and CDR3. From the reads, TCRdb called clonotypes with MiXCR, one entry per CDR3 protein. The sample gives tens of thousands of distinct CDR3 sequences, around 76% of which show up once; roughly 23% is in the top ten. Material for sequencing was sorted CD4+, CD8+, or CD8+CD57+ T cells (not recorded which) from PBMCs. The receptor comes from a human donor in good health, serving as a control. This chain uses TRBV29-1 with TRBJ2-3; TRBD2 aligns across 7 bases. The CDR3 DNA follows: TGCAGCGTTGAAGAGGGGGGGTTCACAGATACGCAGTATTTT. Translation gives CSVEEGGFTDTQYF.